Sequencing of this TCR beta chain was carried out in a study of molecular identifiers for immune sequencing clone quantification. Study observations and caveats: In a background of about 900,000 naive cells, spiked Jurkat TCR RNA from one cell was reportedly detectable. It was shown that clones above 20 RNA copies held over 98% of effector molecules, but under 1% in naive cells.

TCRdb reprocessed the PCR reads via MiXCR and lists one record per CDR3 protein. The sample lists 85,000 to 90,000 distinct CDR3 sequences; nearly 25% were seen once. Source material for naive CD8 libraries was about 19,000 to 1,100,000 sorted cells, with 10%, 30% or 50% RNA. CD8+CD4-CCR7+CD45RA+ sorting gave the naive CD8 T cells. This clonotype has only a few counts. Its antigen remains unknown. The CDR3 extends over 13 amino acids. The germline V and J ends were trimmed by 2 bases and 1 base, with 9 bases remaining between them. Germline V lookup: CDR1 SQVTM, CDR2 ANQGSEA. The specimen sequenced was naive CD8+ T cells from blood, with Jurkat cell RNA spiked in. Subset noted: FACS-sorted CD8+CD4-CCR7+CD45RA+ naive T cells. The chain uses TRBV29-1 and TRBJ2-7; D gene uncertain. This clonotype originated in a human donor in good health. Some libraries in this study had Jurkat cell RNA spiked in. CDR3 DNA: TGCAGCGTTGAACTGGACGGATCCTACGAGCAGTACTTC. Translating it yields CSVELDGSYEQYF.